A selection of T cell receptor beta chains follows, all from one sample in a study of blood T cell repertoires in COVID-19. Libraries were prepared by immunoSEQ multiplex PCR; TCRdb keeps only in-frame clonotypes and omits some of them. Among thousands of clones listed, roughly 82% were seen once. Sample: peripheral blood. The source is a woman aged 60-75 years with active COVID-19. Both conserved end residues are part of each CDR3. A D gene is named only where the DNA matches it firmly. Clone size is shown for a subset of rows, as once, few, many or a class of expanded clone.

CDR3: CASRDPGGSADTQYF; DNA: TGTGCCAGCAGAGACCCGGGGGGGTCCGCAGATACGCAGTATTTT; size: -; D: TRBD2; J: TRBJ2-3; V: TRBV2
CDR3: CASSQDFTGERGYTF; DNA: TGTGCCAGCAGCCAAGATTTTACGGGAGAGAGGGGCTACACCTTC; size: -; D: -; J: TRBJ1-2; V: TRBV3-1/TRBV3-2
CDR3: CATLLRGLGETQYF; DNA: TGTGCCACGCTACTAAGAGGTCTGGGAGAGACCCAGTACTTC; size: -; D: -; J: TRBJ2-5; V: TRBV6-5
CDR3: CASSPGGQPTEAFF; DNA: TGTGCCAGCAGCCCGGGGGGGCAACCCACTGAAGCTTTCTTT; size: few; D: -; J: TRBJ1-1; V: TRBV6-4
CDR3: CASSAQGSVTEAFF; DNA: TGTGCCAGCAGCGCTCAGGGTTCCGTCACTGAAGCTTTCTTT; size: -; D: -; J: TRBJ1-1; V: TRBV7-2
CDR3: CASSFTSGSYEQYF; DNA: TGTGCCAGCAGCTTCACTAGCGGCTCCTACGAGCAGTACTTC; size: few; D: TRBD2; J: TRBJ2-7; V: TRBV5-5
CDR3: CAGRQGQETQYF; DNA: TGCGCCGGTAGACAGGGCCAAGAGACCCAGTACTTC; size: -; D: TRBD1; J: TRBJ2-5; V: TRBV5-1
CDR3: CASSPWDREGAEQFF; DNA: TGTGCCAGCAGCCCCTGGGACAGGGAGGGGGCTGAGCAGTTCTTC; size: -; D: TRBD1; J: TRBJ2-1; V: TRBV13
CDR3: CATSRDRNEKLFF; DNA: TGTGCCACCAGCAGAGATCGGAATGAAAAACTGTTTTTT; size: -; D: -; J: TRBJ1-4; V: TRBV15
CDR3: CASSLFASGITGELFF; DNA: TGTGCCAGCAGCTTGTTCGCTAGCGGGATAACTGGGGAGCTGTTTTTT; size: once; D: TRBD2; J: TRBJ2-2; V: TRBV5-5
CDR3: CRTSSGTDTQYF; DNA: TGCAGGACTAGCTCGGGCACAGATACGCAGTATTTT; size: -; D: TRBD2; J: TRBJ2-3; V: TRBV29-1
CDR3: CASSQALPSTDTQYF; DNA: TGCGCCAGCAGCCAAGCCCTCCCCTCCACAGATACGCAGTATTTT; size: -; D: -; J: TRBJ2-3; V: TRBV4-3
CDR3: CASSIAYEQYF; DNA: TGTGCCAGCAGTATAGCCTACGAGCAGTACTTC; size: -; D: -; J: TRBJ2-7; V: TRBV6-2/TRBV6-3
CDR3: CASSLRLEGETQYF; DNA: TGTGCCAGCAGCCTCAGACTAGAGGGGGAGACCCAGTACTTC; size: -; D: -; J: TRBJ2-5; V: TRBV21-1
CDR3: CASTHEGPPTGELFF; DNA: TGTGCCAGCACCCACGAGGGCCCCCCGACCGGGGAGCTGTTTTTT; size: -; D: -; J: TRBJ2-2; V: TRBV7-9
CDR3: CASSITGDYGYTF; DNA: TGTGCCAGCAGCATAACAGGGGACTATGGCTACACCTTC; size: -; D: TRBD1; J: TRBJ1-2; V: TRBV6-2/TRBV6-3
CDR3: CASSQGENLGANVLTF; DNA: TGCGCCAGCAGTCAGGGCGAAAATTTGGGGGCCAACGTCCTGACTTTC; size: -; D: -; J: TRBJ2-6; V: TRBV5-1
CDR3: CAWRGGYTDTQYF; DNA: TGTGCCTGGAGGGGGGGTTACACAGATACGCAGTATTTT; size: -; D: -; J: TRBJ2-3; V: TRBV30
CDR3: CASSPRTSGEYEQYF; DNA: TGTGCCAGCAGCCCTCGGACTAGCGGGGAGTACGAGCAGTACTTC; size: -; D: TRBD2; J: TRBJ2-7; V: TRBV9
CDR3: CASRLPGGVYEQYF; DNA: TGTGCCAGCAGACTCCCCGGGGGGGTCTACGAGCAGTACTTC; size: few; D: TRBD2; J: TRBJ2-7; V: TRBV2
CDR3: CSANFGRGAFF; DNA: TGCAGTGCAAACTTCGGACGGGGGGCTTTCTTT; size: -; D: -; J: TRBJ1-1; V: TRBV20-1
CDR3: CASSRNSGGSQETQYF; DNA: TGTGCCAGCTCACGGAATAGCGGGGGGTCCCAAGAGACCCAGTACTTC; size: -; D: TRBD2; J: TRBJ2-5; V: TRBV18
CDR3: CARSLGLGGNTIYF; DNA: TGTGCCAGAAGCTTAGGTTTGGGGGGGAACACCATATATTTT; size: few; D: -; J: TRBJ1-3; V: TRBV7-5
CDR3: CAISESGQDNQPQHF; DNA: TGTGCCATCAGTGAGTCCGGACAGGACAATCAGCCCCAGCATTTT; size: -; D: TRBD1; J: TRBJ1-5; V: TRBV10-3
CDR3: CAPILEQYF; DNA: TGTGCCCCTATTCTCGAGCAGTACTTC; size: -; D: -; J: TRBJ2-7; V: TRBV19
CDR3: CASSPRGETQYF; DNA: TGTGCCAGCTCACCAAGGGGAGAGACCCAGTACTTC; size: -; D: -; J: TRBJ2-5; V: TRBV18
CDR3: CASSSRGGTFYEQYF; DNA: TGCGCCAGCAGCTCAAGGGGGGGGACATTCTACGAGCAGTACTTC; size: -; D: -; J: TRBJ2-7; V: TRBV5-1
CDR3: CASSPPSGPAEQFF; DNA: TGTGCCAGCAGCCCCCCTTCAGGGCCCGCTGAGCAGTTCTTC; size: few; D: -; J: TRBJ2-1; V: TRBV7-2
CDR3: CASSFTRRGTDTQYF; DNA: TGCGCCAGCAGCTTTACCCGGCGGGGTACAGATACGCAGTATTTT; size: -; D: -; J: TRBJ2-3; V: TRBV5-1
CDR3: CASSQVGTGETQYF; DNA: TGCGCCAGCAGCCAAGTGGGGACTGGCGAGACCCAGTACTTC; size: few; D: -; J: TRBJ2-5; V: TRBV4-1
CDR3: CASSYNRGSEQFF; DNA: TGTGCCAGCAGTTACAATCGGGGGAGTGAGCAGTTCTTC; size: -; D: -; J: TRBJ2-1; V: TRBV6-5
CDR3: CASSYLGGSSYEQYF; DNA: TGTGCCAGCAGTTACTTGGGAGGCAGCTCCTACGAGCAGTACTTC; size: -; D: -; J: TRBJ2-7; V: TRBV6-2/TRBV6-3
CDR3: CASSYVVPSHLPGNSPLHF; DNA: TGTGCCAGCAGCTACGTGGTTCCGTCTCACCTCCCGGGGAATTCACCCCTCCACTTT; size: -; D: -; J: TRBJ1-6; V: TRBV6-6
CDR3: CASSPSGGSNTEAFF; DNA: TGTGCCAGCAGCCCTTCAGGGGGGTCGAACACTGAAGCTTTCTTT; size: once; D: TRBD1; J: TRBJ1-1; V: TRBV7-3
CDR3: CASSLEVSATQYF; DNA: TGTGCCAGCAGCTTAGAGGTCTCTGCGACGCAGTATTTT; size: few; D: -; J: TRBJ2-3; V: TRBV11-2
CDR3: CASSLVGLAGARAADTQYF; DNA: TGCGCCAGCAGCTTGGTGGGGCTAGCGGGGGCCAGGGCGGCAGATACGCAGTATTTT; size: -; D: TRBD2; J: TRBJ2-3; V: TRBV5-1
CDR3: CASSDSIGGQGSILAKNIQYF; DNA: TGTGCCAGCAGTGACTCGATCGGCGGACAGGGCTCTATTCTAGCCAAAAACATTCAGTACTTC; size: few; D: TRBD1; J: TRBJ2-4; V: TRBV6-4
CDR3: CASSLRDRGYPLYEQYF; DNA: TGTGCCAGCAGTTTGCGGGACAGAGGCTATCCCCTCTACGAGCAGTACTTC; size: -; D: -; J: TRBJ2-7; V: TRBV28
CDR3: CASSELGQGSYEQYF; DNA: TGTGCCAGCAGTGAATTGGGACAGGGGTCCTACGAGCAGTACTTC; size: -; D: TRBD1; J: TRBJ2-7; V: TRBV6-1
CDR3: CASSPTLGANVLTF; DNA: TGTGCCAGCAGCCCAACTCTCGGGGCCAACGTCCTGACTTTC; size: -; D: -; J: TRBJ2-6; V: TRBV3-1/TRBV3-2
CDR3: CASRVGTMNTEAFF; DNA: TGTGCCAGCAGAGTGGGGACAATGAACACTGAAGCTTTCTTT; size: -; D: -; J: TRBJ1-1; V: TRBV7-8
CDR3: CASSLGATQDSQYF; DNA: TGTGCCAGCAGCCTAGGGGCTACTCAAGATTCCCAGTACTTC; size: -; D: -; J: TRBJ2-5; V: TRBV11-2
CDR3: CASSPRRRLAGGPSTDTQYF; DNA: TGCGCCAGCAGCCCGAGGAGACGACTAGCGGGGGGGCCCAGCACAGATACGCAGTATTTT; size: -; D: TRBD2; J: TRBJ2-3; V: TRBV4-3
CDR3: CASSSKGVTDTQYF; DNA: TGTGCCAGCAGCTCCAAGGGGGTCACAGATACGCAGTATTTT; size: -; D: -; J: TRBJ2-3; V: TRBV9
CDR3: CASSLDQAYGYTF; DNA: TGTGCCAGCAGTTTAGACCAAGCCTATGGCTACACCTTC; size: -; D: -; J: TRBJ1-2; V: TRBV12-3/TRBV12-4
CDR3: CASSLGTGRDYGYTF; DNA: TGTGCCAGCAGCTTAGGGACCGGGAGGGACTATGGCTACACCTTC; size: -; D: -; J: TRBJ1-2; V: TRBV7-2
CDR3: CASSLAISPRGGLSDTQYF; DNA: TGTGCCAGCAGCTTGGCTATAAGTCCCCGGGGGGGCCTTTCAGATACGCAGTATTTT; size: few; D: TRBD2; J: TRBJ2-3; V: TRBV5-4
CDR3: CASSLGGQAIGYTF; DNA: TGTGCCAGCAGCTTAGGGGGGCAGGCGATTGGCTACACCTTC; size: -; D: -; J: TRBJ1-2; V: TRBV7-2
CDR3: CASRVGGENTEAFF; DNA: TGTGCCAGCAGAGTAGGGGGGGAGAACACTGAAGCTTTCTTT; size: -; D: -; J: TRBJ1-1; V: TRBV28
CDR3: CASSYTAAGNQPQHF; DNA: TGTGCCAGCAGTTATACGGCGGCAGGCAATCAGCCCCAGCATTTT; size: -; D: -; J: TRBJ1-5; V: TRBV6-2/TRBV6-3
CDR3: CASARQGGSYEQYF; DNA: TGTGCCAGCGCCCGACAGGGAGGCTCCTACGAGCAGTACTTC; size: once; D: -; J: TRBJ2-7; V: TRBV27
CDR3: CASSQDVGLAGYEQYF; DNA: TGTGCCAGCAGCCAAGATGTGGGACTAGCGGGATACGAGCAGTACTTC; size: -; D: TRBD2; J: TRBJ2-7; V: TRBV3-1/TRBV3-2
CDR3: CASSQEGSGGSQETQYF; DNA: TGCGCCAGCAGCCAGGAGGGGAGCGGGGGGTCCCAAGAGACCCAGTACTTC; size: -; D: TRBD2; J: TRBJ2-5; V: TRBV4-1
CDR3: CASSAQLYTEAFF; DNA: TGTGCCAGTAGTGCCCAGTTGTACACTGAAGCTTTCTTT; size: -; D: -; J: TRBJ1-1; V: TRBV19
CDR3: CASSLTLHPTGVDTEAFF; DNA: TGTGCCAGCAGCCTTACCCTTCACCCTACAGGGGTTGACACTGAAGCTTTCTTT; size: -; D: TRBD1; J: TRBJ1-1; V: TRBV7-8
CDR3: CASMGKTESNEKLFF; DNA: TGTGCCAGCATGGGTAAAACAGAGTCTAATGAAAAACTGTTTTTT; size: -; D: -; J: TRBJ1-4; V: TRBV6-5
CDR3: CSVEDLRYAGKGANVLTF; DNA: TGCAGCGTTGAAGACTTACGATATGCAGGGAAAGGGGCCAACGTCCTGACTTTC; size: -; D: -; J: TRBJ2-6; V: TRBV29-1
CDR3: CATSRDLTTTNEKLFF; DNA: TGTGCCACCAGCAGAGATTTGACAACAACTAATGAAAAACTGTTTTTT; size: -; D: -; J: TRBJ1-4; V: TRBV15
CDR3: CASSEMIGGADTQYF; DNA: TGTGCCAGCAGTGAAATGATAGGGGGCGCAGATACGCAGTATTTT; size: -; D: TRBD1; J: TRBJ2-3; V: TRBV6-1
CDR3: CASSPRQGRNTEAFF; DNA: TGTGCCAGCTCCCCCAGACAGGGGCGAAACACTGAAGCTTTCTTT; size: -; D: TRBD1; J: TRBJ1-1; V: TRBV18